This TCR beta chain was observed in a study of CD8+CD57+ T cells in acquired aplastic anemia. With 3 bases clipped from V and 7 bases from J, the junction kept 5 bases outside the gene matches. Per the germline V gene, CDR1 is LNHNV and CDR2 is YYDKDF (reference sequence). The CDR3 extends over 14 amino acids. TCR beta VDJ and CDR3 were profiled, and genomic DNA was the template. TCRdb ran MiXCR on the reads and lists one entry per CDR3 protein. The sample contains around 400,000 distinct CDR3 sequences, under 80% of which appear only once. The chain is built from TRBV15 and TRBJ1-5, with TRBD1 identical over 8 bases. The sequencing sample was made of sorted CD4+, CD8+, or CD8+CD57+ T cells (not recorded which) from PBMCs. The source of this sequence is a human donor in good health, serving as a control. The CDR3 nucleotides read TGTGCCACCAGCAGGGACAGGGACGGCCAGCCCCAGCATTTT. Translating gives CATSRDRDGQPQHF. Complete variable domain (other parts from reference TRBV15 and TRBJ1-5): DAMVIQNPRYQVTQFGKPVTLSCSQTLNHNVMYWYQQKSSQAPKLLFHYYDKDFNNEADTPDNFQSRRPNTSFCFLDIRSPGLGDTAMYLCATSRDRDGQPQHFGDGTRLSIL.